Listed below are T cell receptor beta chains from one sample, sequenced in a study of blood T cell repertoires in COVID-19. This table comes from immunoSEQ multiplex PCR, and its TCRdb copy is limited to in-frame clones, with some not included. The data show around 300,000 clones, around 83% seen once. The specimen sequenced was peripheral blood. The receptors stem from a man aged 30 to 39 with active or convalescent COVID-19. Each CDR3 is given with its conserved first and last residue. Fields, in order: J gene, V gene, CDR3 protein.

J gene: TRBJ1-2; V gene: TRBV11-2; CDR3 protein: CASSRDRGVRDYGYTF
J gene: TRBJ2-7; V gene: TRBV9; CDR3 protein: CASSVASGSPYEQYF
J gene: TRBJ1-2; V gene: TRBV4-3; CDR3 protein: CASSWNRGQYGYTF
J gene: TRBJ1-6; V gene: TRBV4-2; CDR3 protein: CASSQDLVQPLHF
J gene: TRBJ1-1; V gene: TRBV11-3; CDR3 protein: CASSLGGTPSEGTEAFF
J gene: TRBJ2-1; V gene: TRBV29-1; CDR3 protein: CSVEVEGNPGLAPWDEQFF
J gene: TRBJ2-3; V gene: TRBV19; CDR3 protein: CASSPSGLAESDTQYF
J gene: TRBJ1-1; V gene: TRBV29-1; CDR3 protein: CSAEGQSGTEAFF
J gene: TRBJ2-2; V gene: TRBV4-1; CDR3 protein: CASRTGGTGELFF
J gene: TRBJ2-5; V gene: TRBV15; CDR3 protein: CATSRGMGLTQETQYF
J gene: TRBJ2-1; V gene: TRBV7-9; CDR3 protein: CASSPRQYNEQFF
J gene: TRBJ1-1; V gene: TRBV6-1; CDR3 protein: CASSAELGQGKSTEAFF
J gene: TRBJ1-1; V gene: TRBV28; CDR3 protein: CASRPPQLREAFF
J gene: TRBJ2-2; V gene: TRBV5-1; CDR3 protein: CASSLAAQGPTGELFF
J gene: TRBJ1-5; V gene: TRBV27; CDR3 protein: CASSPQGRDRRDQPQHF
J gene: TRBJ2-7; V gene: TRBV7-2; CDR3 protein: CASSTQGTRPYEQYF
J gene: TRBJ2-7; V gene: TRBV9; CDR3 protein: CASSAGLDSYEQYF
J gene: TRBJ2-1; V gene: TRBV3-1/TRBV3-2; CDR3 protein: CASSHGAGEQFF
J gene: TRBJ1-1; V gene: TRBV9; CDR3 protein: CASSEPGQGNTEAFF
J gene: TRBJ2-3; V gene: TRBV11-3; CDR3 protein: CASSESGAQDTQYF
J gene: TRBJ1-2; V gene: TRBV6-2/TRBV6-3; CDR3 protein: CASSSDTNYGYTF
J gene: TRBJ2-1; V gene: TRBV11-2; CDR3 protein: CASSLDREYNEQFF
J gene: TRBJ1-5; V gene: TRBV2; CDR3 protein: CASGKDRGNQPQHF
J gene: TRBJ2-7; V gene: TRBV5-6; CDR3 protein: CASSLGPLDYEQYF
J gene: TRBJ1-2; V gene: TRBV12-3/TRBV12-4; CDR3 protein: CASSRGGRNGYTF